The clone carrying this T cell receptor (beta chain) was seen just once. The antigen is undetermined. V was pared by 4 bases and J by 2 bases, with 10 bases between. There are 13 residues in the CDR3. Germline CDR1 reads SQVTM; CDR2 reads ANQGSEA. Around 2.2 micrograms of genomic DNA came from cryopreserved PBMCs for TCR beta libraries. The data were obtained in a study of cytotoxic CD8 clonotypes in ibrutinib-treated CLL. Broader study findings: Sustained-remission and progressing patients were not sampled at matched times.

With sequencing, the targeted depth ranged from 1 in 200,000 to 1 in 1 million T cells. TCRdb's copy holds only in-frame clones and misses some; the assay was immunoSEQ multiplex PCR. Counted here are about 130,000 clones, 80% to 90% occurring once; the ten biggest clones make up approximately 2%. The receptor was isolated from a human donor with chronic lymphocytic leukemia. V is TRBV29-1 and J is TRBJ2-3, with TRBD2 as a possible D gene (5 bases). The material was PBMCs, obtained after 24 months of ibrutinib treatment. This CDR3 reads CSVAGITTDTQYF. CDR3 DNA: TGCAGCGTTGCCGGGATAACCACAGATACGCAGTATTTT.